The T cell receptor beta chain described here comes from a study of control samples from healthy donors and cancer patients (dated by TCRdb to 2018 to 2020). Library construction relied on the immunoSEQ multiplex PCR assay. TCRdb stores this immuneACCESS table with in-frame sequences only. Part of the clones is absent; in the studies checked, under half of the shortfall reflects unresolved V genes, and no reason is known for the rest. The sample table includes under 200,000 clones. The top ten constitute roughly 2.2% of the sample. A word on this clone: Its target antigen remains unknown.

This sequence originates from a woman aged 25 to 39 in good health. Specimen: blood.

The nucleotide sequence reads as follows: TGTGCCACCAGCAGAGACGCCCCAGGCTCTGGAAACACCATATATTTT. This gives the protein CATSRDAPGSGNTIYF. The rearranged segments are TRBV15 and TRBJ1-3, with the D gene uncertain. From the cysteine up to the phenylalanine, the CDR3 has a length of 16 residues. CDR3 DNA is the only sequence kept; it has 48 bases, read in frame from the first base. V loses 0 bases, J loses 0 bases, and the germline ends lie 9 bases apart. CDR1 LNHNV and CDR2 YYDKDF are derived from the germline V gene (reference sequence).